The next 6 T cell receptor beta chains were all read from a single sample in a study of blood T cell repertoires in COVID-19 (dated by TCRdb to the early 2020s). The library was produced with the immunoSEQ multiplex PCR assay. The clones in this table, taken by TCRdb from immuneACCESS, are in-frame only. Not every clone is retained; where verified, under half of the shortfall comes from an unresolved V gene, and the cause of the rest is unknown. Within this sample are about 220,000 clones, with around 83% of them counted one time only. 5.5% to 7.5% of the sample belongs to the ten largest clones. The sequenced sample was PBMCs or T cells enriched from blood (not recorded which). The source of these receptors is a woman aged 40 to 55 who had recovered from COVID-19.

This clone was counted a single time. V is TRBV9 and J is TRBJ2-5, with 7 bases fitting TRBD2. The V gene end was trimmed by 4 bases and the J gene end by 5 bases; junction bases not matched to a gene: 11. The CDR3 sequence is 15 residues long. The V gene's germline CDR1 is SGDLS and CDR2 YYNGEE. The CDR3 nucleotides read TGTGCCAGCAGCTCCCGAGGAGGGGAGGGGGAGACCCAGTACTTC. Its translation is CASSSRGGEGETQYF.

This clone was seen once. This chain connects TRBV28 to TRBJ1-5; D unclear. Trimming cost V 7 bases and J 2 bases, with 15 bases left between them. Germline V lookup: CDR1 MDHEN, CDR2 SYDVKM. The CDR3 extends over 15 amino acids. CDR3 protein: CASTLGGSGNQPQHF. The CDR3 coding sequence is TGTGCCAGCACTCTAGGAGGGTCCGGCAATCAGCCCCAGCATTTT.

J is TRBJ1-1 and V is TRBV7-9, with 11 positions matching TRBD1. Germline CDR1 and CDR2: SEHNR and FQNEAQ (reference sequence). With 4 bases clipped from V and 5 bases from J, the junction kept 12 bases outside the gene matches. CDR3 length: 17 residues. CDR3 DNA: TGTGCCAGCAGCTGGCCGGGACAGGGGGTAAGAAGGACTGAAGCTTTCTTT. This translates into CASSWPGQGVRRTEAFF. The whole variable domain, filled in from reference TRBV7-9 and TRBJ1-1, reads DTGVSQNPRHKITKRGQNVTFRCDPISEHNRLYWYRQTLGQGPEFLTYFQNEAQLEKSRLLSDRFSAERPKGSFSTLEIQRTEQGDSAMYLCASSWPGQGVRRTEAFFGQGTRLTVV.

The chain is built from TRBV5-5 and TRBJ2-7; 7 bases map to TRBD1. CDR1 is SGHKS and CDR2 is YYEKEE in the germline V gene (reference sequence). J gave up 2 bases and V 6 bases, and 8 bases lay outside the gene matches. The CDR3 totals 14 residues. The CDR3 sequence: CASTFGTAAYEQYF. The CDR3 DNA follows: TGTGCCAGCACCTTTGGGACAGCAGCCTACGAGCAGTACTTC.

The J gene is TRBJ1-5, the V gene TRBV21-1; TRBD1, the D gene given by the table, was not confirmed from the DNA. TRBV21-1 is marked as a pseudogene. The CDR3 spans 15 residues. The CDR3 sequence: CASSKVGSSNQPQHF. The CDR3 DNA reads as TGTGCCAGCAGCAAAGTGGGCAGTAGCAATCAGCCCCAGCATTTT.

The CDR3 here is CSVDDRGTGELFF. The CDR3 DNA sequence: TGCAGCGTAGACGACAGGGGGACCGGGGAGCTGTTTTTT. The V gene is TRBV29-1, the J gene TRBJ2-2, with 9 bases matching TRBD1. From germline, CDR1 is SQVTM and CDR2 ANQGSEA. The ends lost 6 bases at V and 5 bases at J; junction bases unmatched: 4. The CDR3 spans 13 residues.